Each of the 26 T cell receptor beta chains below was sequenced from the same sample in a study of response to subunit inactivated influenza vaccine (dated by TCRdb to the late 2010s). Receptors were amplified or captured by RT-PCR. Reads for this sample came from an Illumina HiSeq 2500. The raw public reads went through TCRdb reprocessing: fastp at Q25, MiXCR clone calling, in-frame beta chains kept. For every CDR3 protein sequence, its rows merge into one entry that carries the most common genes and DNA. The sample table shows 500,000 or so distinct CDR3 sequences, and approximately 15% are seen once. 3% of the sample goes to the ten largest clones. The sequencing used CD4+ T cells sorted from PBMCs, collected less than 30 months after vaccination. These receptors were taken from a man aged 50 to 69 who received an inactivated influenza vaccine. Donor details come from another sample of the same person, matched by shared clones.

This clonotype was counted ten times or more. This chain uses TRBV6-5 with TRBJ2-1; 11 bases line up with TRBD2. Germline-derived CDR1 and CDR2 are MNHEY and SVGAGI. This CDR3 comprises 16 residues. V trimming: 2 bases; J trimming: 9 bases; junction bases outside the gene matches: 9. The CDR3 loop reads CASSYDGLAGGSEQFF. In DNA form, the CDR3 reads TGTGCCAGCAGTTACGACGGTCTAGCGGGAGGCAGTGAGCAGTTCTTC.

In its sample, this clonotype ranks as medium-sized. J is TRBJ1-2 and V is TRBV10-3; D possibly corresponds to TRBD1 (6 bases). The CDR3 runs 19 residues. V was pared by 0 bases and J by 1 base, with 21 bases between. The germline CDR1 and CDR2 sequences are ENHRY and SYGVKD. CDR3 region: CAISESTGQGSNFNYGYTF. CDR3 nucleotides: TGTGCCATCAGTGAGTCTACGGGGCAGGGGTCGAACTTTAACTATGGCTACACCTTC.

The chain joins TRBV7-2 to TRBJ2-4; D is perhaps TRBD1 or TRBD2 (5 bases each). Per germline, CDR1 SGHTA and CDR2 FQGNSA. This CDR3 comprises 14 residues. The ends were cut back, 4 bases at V and 2 bases at J, with 9 bases in the middle. The CDR3 region is CASSSGTTKNIQYF. DNA of the CDR3: TGTGCCAGCAGCTCCGGGACCACCAAAAACATTCAGTACTTC. Using reference TRBV7-2 and TRBJ2-4 for the parts outside the CDR3, the full variable domain is GAGVSQSPSNKVTEKGKDVELRCDPISGHTALYWYRQSLGQGLEFLIYFQGNSAPDKSGLPSDRFSAERTGGSVSTLTIQRTQQEDSAVYLCASSSGTTKNIQYFGAGTRLSVL.

The chain has TRBV6-1 and TRBJ2-7; D may be TRBD1 or TRBD2 (6 bases each). Per germline, CDR1 MNHNS and CDR2 SASEGT. Trimming removed 7 bases from V and 3 bases from J, with 16 bases in between. This CDR3 is 14 amino acids long. The CDR3 DNA follows: TGTGCCAGCAATGTAGGGGGGCACGACTACGAGCAGTACTTC. Translating gives CASNVGGHDYEQYF.

This chain uses TRBV5-1 with TRBJ2-7, with TRBD2 identical over 10 bases. Germline values: CDR1 SGHRS, CDR2 YFSETQ. The V segment lost 4 bases and the J segment 0 bases; nucleotides outside the gene matches: 4. This CDR3 spans 15 amino acids. The CDR3 here is CASSQLAGSSYEQYF. CDR3 sequence (DNA): TGCGCCAGCAGCCAACTAGCGGGGAGCTCCTACGAGCAGTACTTC. The variable domain in full, with the rest retrieved from reference TRBV5-1 and TRBJ2-7, is KAGVTQTPRYLIKTRGQQVTLSCSPISGHRSVSWYQQTPGQGLQFLFEYFSETQRNKGNFPGRFSGRQFSNSRSEMNVSTLELGDSALYLCASSQLAGSSYEQYFGPGTRLTVT.

This clonotype was recorded a few times. The germline gene is not matched at one end of the junction; a read error may be the cause. The chain joins TRBV20-1 to TRBJ2-1, with 11 nucleotides matching TRBD2. The CDR3 runs 12 residues. Looked up from germline, CDR1 is DFQATT and CDR2 is SNEGSKA (reference sequence). CDR3 sequence reads: CSARVGTSGQEF. CDR3 sequence (DNA): TGCAGTGCTAGAGTGGGGACTAGCGGACAGGAATTC.

This clonotype was detected ten times or more. The gene calls are TRBV5-1 and TRBJ2-7; the match to TRBD1 covers 8 bases. The germline V gene encodes CDR1 SGHRS and CDR2 YFSETQ. The V and J ends lost 5 bases and 6 bases, in that order; junction bases with no gene match: 13. The CDR3 sequence is 15 residues long. The CDR3 region is CASRSEAGTGSEQYF. The CDR3 nucleotides read TGCGCCAGCAGATCCGAAGCCGGGACAGGCAGCGAGCAGTACTTC.

The chain combines TRBV29-1 with TRBJ2-7, with 10 bases identical to TRBD1. Germline CDR1 reads SQVTM; CDR2 reads ANQGSEA. The CDR3 contains 13 residues. CDR3 DNA sequence: TGCGGCGCCCACGGACAGGGGGCCTACGAGCAGTACTTC. The encoded protein is CGAHGQGAYEQYF.

This clonotype was recorded at least ten times. The chain carries TRBV9 and TRBJ1-2; the D is unclear. Germline lookup yields CDR1 SGDLS and CDR2 YYNGEE. The CDR3 sequence is 14 residues long. The V end lost 0 bases, the J end lost 9 bases, and 15 bases lay between the germline ends. CDR3 sequence reads: CASSVAPQEGRYTF. As DNA, the CDR3 is TGTGCCAGCAGCGTAGCGCCCCAGGAGGGTCGCTACACCTTC.

This rearrangement joins TRBV15 to TRBJ1-5; D remains unclear. The germline CDR1 and CDR2 sequences are LNHNV and YYDKDF (reference sequence). The length of the CDR3 is 16 residues. The V and J ends lost 2 bases and 1 base respectively, with 12 bases between them. CDR3 DNA: TGTGCCACCAGCAGATCTCCGACGGGGAGCAATCAGCCCCAGCATTTT. This sequence encodes CATSRSPTGSNQPQHF.

This clonotype came up many times. V usage is TRBV5-1 and J usage is TRBJ2-7; unclear D gene. Germline assignment: CDR1 SGHRS and CDR2 YFSETQ. This CDR3 has 12 amino acids. V was cut by 3 bases and J by 5 bases, with 9 bases left in between. The CDR3 is CASSSGLDEQYF. The CDR3 nucleotides are TGCGCCAGCAGCTCCGGGTTGGACGAGCAGTACTTC.

This clonotype was detected many times. The genes are TRBV12-3 or TRBV12-4 and TRBJ1-1; D gene uncertain. V was trimmed by 7 bases and J by 5 bases, leaving 17 bases between them. The CDR3 spans 14 residues. The CDR3 region has the DNA TGTGCCAGCACCTTGGGAGGTAGGCGGACTGAAGCTTTCTTT. This translates into CASTLGGRRTEAFF.

In its sample, this clonotype was seen a few times. The chain carries TRBV7-2 and TRBJ2-3; D call uncertain. Germline V CDR1 and CDR2: SGHTA, FQGNSA. The CDR3 runs 14 residues. With 5 bases removed from V and 7 bases from J, the gap between germline ends came to 16 bases. The CDR3, as DNA: TGTGCCAGCAGCCGCCCCGGAGCCTCGTATACGCAGTATTTT. This gives the protein CASSRPGASYTQYF.

This clonotype was seen a few times. The rearrangement joins TRBV12-3 or TRBV12-4 to TRBJ1-1; the D is unclear. Trimming pared 5 bases from V and 1 base from J, leaving 8 bases between. The CDR3 contains 13 residues. CDR3 DNA sequence: TGTGCCAGCAGTATCGTCTGGAACACTGAAGCTTTCTTT. It is translated as CASSIVWNTEAFF.

V is TRBV6-2 or TRBV6-3 and J is TRBJ2-1; TRBD1 might be the D (5 bases). The germline V and J ends were trimmed by 0 bases and 4 bases, with 19 bases remaining between them. The CDR3 has 18 residues. CDR1 is MNHEY, CDR2 SVGEGT, per germline. Written as DNA, the CDR3 is TGTGCCAGCAGTTACTCGCCTTGGGTCAGGGTGGGTTACAATGAGCAGTTCTTC. Its protein is CASSYSPWVRVGYNEQFF.

The CDR3 loop reads CASTVSGASYEQYF. For the CDR3, the DNA is TGTGCCAGCACAGTTTCGGGAGCGTCCTACGAGCAGTACTTC. The genes are TRBV12-3 or TRBV12-4 and TRBJ2-7, with D possibly TRBD2 on 6 matching bases. V gave up 7 bases and J gave up 1 base, with 14 bases separating them. The CDR3 contains 14 residues.

This clonotype has just a few counts. J is TRBJ2-5 and V is TRBV5-5, with TRBD2 matching over 9 bases. V lost 0 bases and J lost 1; bases outside the gene matches: 4. Germline values: CDR1 SGHKS, CDR2 YYEKEE (reference sequence). This CDR3 is 16 amino acids long. CDR3 sequence: CASSLVPSGTQETQYF. The CDR3, as DNA: TGTGCCAGCAGCTTGGTTCCTAGCGGGACCCAAGAGACCCAGTACTTC.

In this sample, this clonotype turned up a few times. The chain links TRBV6-1 to TRBJ2-5; D might be TRBD2 (5 bases). The CDR3 has 12 residues. The V end was cut by 8 bases, the J end by 4 bases, with 11 bases between. Germline lookup yields CDR1 MNHNS and CDR2 SASEGT. CDR3 sequence reads: CASRGGGETQYF. CDR3 in DNA: TGTGCCAGCCGTGGAGGAGGAGAGACCCAGTACTTC.

Only a few counts were recorded for this clonotype. The chain employs TRBV20-1 and TRBJ2-1; D is perhaps TRBD2 (7 bases). V dropped 6 bases and J dropped 4 bases, with 22 bases sitting between them. Germline V lookup: CDR1 DFQATT, CDR2 SNEGSKA (reference sequence). This CDR3 has 16 amino acids. The CDR3 region has the DNA TGCAGTGCAGGGGGGGACCAGGGAATTCGGTACAATGAGCAGTTCTTC. It is translated as CSAGGDQGIRYNEQFF.

This clonotype was seen a handful of times. The V gene is TRBV11-2, the J gene TRBJ2-2; D remains ambiguous. CDR1 and CDR2 (germline): SGHAT, FQNNGV. V was cut by 5 bases and J by 8 bases, with 9 bases left in between. The CDR3 is 12 residues long. The CDR3 reads CASSATMGELFF. The CDR3 region has the DNA TGTGCCAGCAGCGCGACCATGGGGGAGCTGTTTTTT.

This clonotype turned up a few times. This chain links TRBV12-3 or TRBV12-4 with TRBJ1-1, with a weak D call TRBD1 (6 bases). The CDR3 loop spans 11 amino acids. Trimming removed 6 bases at V and 11 bases at J, with 13 bases between. In nucleotides, the CDR3 is TGTGCCAGCAGAACCGGGACATTTGCTTTCTTT. Translating gives CASRTGTFAFF.

CDR3 amino acids: CASSPLTGSTDTQYF. In DNA, the CDR3 is TGCGCCAGCAGCCCTCTGACAGGGAGCACAGATACGCAGTATTTT. V usage is TRBV5-1 and J usage is TRBJ2-3; 7 bases agree with TRBD1. The CDR3 has 15 amino acids. V shed 4 bases, J shed 0 bases, and the junction held 5 bases outside the gene matches. Germline CDR1 is SGHRS and CDR2 is YFSETQ. Full variable domain (missing parts from reference TRBV5-1 and TRBJ2-3): KAGVTQTPRYLIKTRGQQVTLSCSPISGHRSVSWYQQTPGQGLQFLFEYFSETQRNKGNFPGRFSGRQFSNSRSEMNVSTLELGDSALYLCASSPLTGSTDTQYFGPGTRLTVL.

The V gene is TRBV20-1, the J gene TRBJ2-1; D possibly corresponds to TRBD2 (5 bases). Germline V CDR1 and CDR2: DFQATT, SNEGSKA (reference sequence). The CDR3 has 10 amino acids. V lost 3 bases and J lost 13, with 10 bases in between. The CDR3 sequence: CSASILGQFF. Here the CDR3 DNA reads TGCAGTGCTAGTATACTAGGTCAGTTCTTC.

There are a few counts of this clonotype. The chain has TRBV29-1 and TRBJ2-1, with no clear D. Germline V gene sequence: CDR1 SQVTM, CDR2 ANQGSEA. This CDR3 has 15 residues. The germline V and J ends were trimmed by 0 bases and 8 bases, with 17 bases remaining between them. CDR3 residues: CSVEDPRPNRYEQFF. CDR3 bases: TGCAGCGTTGAAGATCCTCGCCCGAACCGATATGAGCAGTTCTTC.

V gene TRBV20-1 combines with J gene TRBJ2-3; maybe TRBD1 (6 bases). V lost 5 bases and J lost 6, with 30 bases in between. CDR3 size: 18 residues. Germline V gene data show CDR1 as DFQATT and CDR2 as SNEGSKA (reference sequence). The CDR3 nucleotides are TGCAGTGCTTTAGACCCCGGGTTTACCGGGACAATGGTGGATACGCAGTATTTT. As protein: CSALDPGFTGTMVDTQYF.

The CDR3 coding sequence is TGCGCCACCGCGGGACTAGCGGGGGAAGATACGCAGTATTTT. Residues: CATAGLAGEDTQYF. V is TRBV5-1 and J is TRBJ2-3, with 14 bases identical to TRBD2. Germline lookup yields CDR1 SGHRS and CDR2 YFSETQ. The ends lost 9 bases at V and 5 bases at J; junction bases unmatched: 5. The CDR3 length is 14 residues.